This TCR beta chain was sequenced during a study of T cells expressing NK-cell markers. This CDR3 spans 13 amino acids. The germline gives CDR1 MNHNY, CDR2 SVGAGI (reference sequence). Template switching by 5'RACE with UMIs generated the TCR beta cDNA. TCRdb derives one entry per CDR3 protein from the 5' RACE reads, leaving out DNA. The repertoire table contains 400,000 or so distinct CDR3 sequences. In the case of this clonotype: The antigen is unknown.

The study's findings and limits: Each of roughly six donors carried dominant NKG2C+ clonotypes accounting for about 1.0-7.5% of CD8+ T cells. The study did not resolve the HCMV specificity of expanded NKG2C+ T cell clones.

The TCR sequence derives from a woman in her fifties or sixties in good health. The sequenced sample was blood T cells: a sorted CD56 or NKG2C T cell subset, CD4+ or CD8+ T cells, or bulk PBMC T cells (not recorded which). The V gene is TRBV6-6, the J gene TRBJ1-2; checking the TCRdb D call of TRBD1 is not possible without DNA. CDR3 residues: CASSGRIIYGYTF.